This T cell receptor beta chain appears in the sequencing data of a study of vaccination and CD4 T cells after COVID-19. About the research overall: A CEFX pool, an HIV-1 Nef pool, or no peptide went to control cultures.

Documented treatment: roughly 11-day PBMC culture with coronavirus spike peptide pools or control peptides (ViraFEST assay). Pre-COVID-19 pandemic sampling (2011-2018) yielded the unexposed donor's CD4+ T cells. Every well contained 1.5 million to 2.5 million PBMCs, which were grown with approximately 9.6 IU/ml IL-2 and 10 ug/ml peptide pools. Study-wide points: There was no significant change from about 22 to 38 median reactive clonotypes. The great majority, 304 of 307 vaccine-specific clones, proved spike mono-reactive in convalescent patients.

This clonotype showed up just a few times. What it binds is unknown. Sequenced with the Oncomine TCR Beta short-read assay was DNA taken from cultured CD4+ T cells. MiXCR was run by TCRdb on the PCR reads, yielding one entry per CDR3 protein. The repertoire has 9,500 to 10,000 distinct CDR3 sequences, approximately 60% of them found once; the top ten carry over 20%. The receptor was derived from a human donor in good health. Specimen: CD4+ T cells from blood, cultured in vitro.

CDR3 coding DNA: TGTGCCAGCAGTGCCCTGGGGATATATAATTCACCCCTCCACTTT. Translation gives CASSALGIYNSPLHF. The genes are TRBV27 and TRBJ1-6; no clear D. CDR1 is MNHEY and CDR2 is SMNVEV in the germline V gene (reference sequence). The CDR3 extends over 15 amino acids. Trimming removed 5 bases from V and 4 bases from J, with 12 bases in between.